This T cell receptor beta chain comes out of a study of cytomegalovirus exposure and HLA in healthy donors. The PCR contained 60 Vbeta and 13 Jbeta primers. Produced via immunoSEQ multiplex PCR; TCRdb's table is partial and in-frame only. In the table there are more than 150,000 clones, roughly nine tenths of which are singletons. Germline lookup yields CDR1 MGHRA and CDR2 YSYEKL. The length of the CDR3 is 18 residues. V was trimmed by 3 bases and J by 1 base, leaving 18 bases between them. Study-wide results and limits: A later analysis reported that several of the most significant clusters appeared to be linked to common viral pathogens, among them Epstein-Barr virus.

With respect to this clone: Its antigen remains unidentified.

The clonotype originates from a girl in the first two years of life in good health and CMV-seronegative. The chain has TRBV4-1 and TRBJ1-4, with D unclear. The sequenced sample consisted of PBMCs. The CDR3 bases are TGCGCCAGCAGCCACGCCTCCCGGGGTTGGGGAACTAATGAAAAACTGTTTTTT. This translates into CASSHASRGWGTNEKLFF.